This T cell receptor beta chain was found in a study of glioma-infiltrating T cells after dendritic cell vaccination (dated by TCRdb to 2016 to 2017). For the study in its entirety: The cohort included 15 or so glioblastoma patients drawn from Phase I and II dendritic cell vaccination trials, of whom 9 were newly diagnosed and 6 had recurrent disease. Each patient was given three intradermal dendritic cell vaccine injections, spaced two weeks apart, in the arm below the axilla. The vaccine was prepared from monocyte-derived dendritic cells that were cultured for around 7 days with IL-4 and GM-CSF and then pulsed overnight with autologous tumor lysate. Deep sequencing of TCR beta CDR3 regions was used to quantify tumor-infiltrating lymphocyte content and compare tumor and blood repertoires in dendritic cell-vaccinated glioblastoma patients. Between 2003 and 2012, patients were given autologous tumor lysate-pulsed dendritic cell vaccination. Survival after dendritic cell vaccination was correlated with TCR sequencing metrics, including TIL content and tumor-blood repertoire overlap.

Using the immunoSEQ assay, TCRB CDR3 regions were amplified from around 2 micrograms of genomic DNA, or from all available DNA when less than that was on hand. The multiplex PCR relied on 60 forward primers for TCR V beta segments and 13 reverse primers for J beta segments. Synthetic control templates were spiked into each sample at limiting dilution to estimate reads per starting template. The Illumina HiSeq System generated 87 bp sequencing reads. The authors' pipeline ran thus. PCR and sequencing errors were removed by a nearest neighbor algorithm that merged closely related sequences. TCR overlap was measured as the percentage of unique tumor TCR beta sequences that were also present in the peripheral blood of the same patient. Imported from immuneACCESS, the table was reduced by TCRdb to in-frame sequences with V and J called. These copies leave out some clones; in studies compared against another copy, an unresolved V gene accounts for under half, and the cause of the remainder is not known. Clonal size and the V and J genes are those of that table, whereas D and trimming came from the DNA. The sample table holds about 94,000 clones, of which 80% were seen once. Of the sample, under 6.5% is held by the ten largest clones.

A distance of 12 bases separates the germline ends of V and J, which lose 3 bases and 6 bases respectively. The CDR3 starts with the cysteine, ends with the phenylalanine, and has 13 residues. Only the CDR3 part of the read is kept: 39 bases, read in frame from the first base. The germline V gene encodes CDR1 SGHTA and CDR2 FQGNSA. General study outcomes and caveats: The response model built on TCR overlap across three groups was characterized as speculative, with prospective validation still needed. TCR clonality showed no direct relationship with survival, which suggests that a diverse polyclonal response may matter. Higher estimated pretreatment TIL content predicted longer time to progression and overall survival after dendritic cell vaccination. The cohort was small and heterogeneous, only a few patients had full blood and tumor sets, and even fewer had initial-recurrent tumor pairs.

About this clone itself: Its specific antigen is unknown. The sample holds no much larger clone one base away, and base qualities are not on file.

Explained via the paper, the time point label denotes: after dendritic cell vaccination, including at tumor progression/relapse. Selection of patients required sufficient residual fresh-frozen tumor tissue and over two years of available survival data. An isocitrate dehydrogenase mutation was not carried by any of the glioblastoma patients, although molecular status was otherwise variable. PBMC were collected before vaccination, two weeks after the third vaccination, and at tumor progression if tumor progression occurred. The Qiagen DNeasy Blood extraction Kit was used to extract genomic DNA. Material: blood, obtained after dendritic cell vaccination. The V gene is TRBV7-2 and the J gene is TRBJ2-7; the D gene is perhaps TRBD1, from 6 matching bases. The clonotype originates from a human donor with glioblastoma. The CDR3 is CASSLGAVSEQYF. The bases read TGTGCCAGCAGCTTGGGGGCTGTTTCCGAGCAGTACTTC.